The rows below give T cell receptor beta chains drawn from one sample of a study of T cells in tuberculosis. The repertoire was sequenced with immunoSEQ multiplex PCR; TCRdb's copy has only in-frame clones and lacks some. The sample lists about 49,000 clones, around 96% occurring once. This specimen was PBMCs, taken at tuberculosis diagnosis. Source of these receptors: an adult with tuberculosis. The conserved cysteine and the conserved F or W are not part of the CDR3 here.

J	V	CDR3
TRBJ1-4	TRBV2	ASDGDRDETNEKLF
TRBJ2-7	TRBV11-1	ASSLGGLAY
TRBJ2-1	TRBV6-5	ASSPTGGPYNEQF
TRBJ2-7	TRBV21-1	ASSRETSDPYEQY
TRBJ2-5	TRBV7-8	ASSLLISGMVGQETQY
TRBJ2-7	TRBV10-3	AIRDRGHEQY
TRBJ2-7	TRBV18	ASSRDSPPSYEQY
TRBJ2-5	TRBV11-2	ASSLASVKEAQY
TRBJ1-5	TRBV27	ASSFKGSGGYSNQPQH
TRBJ2-1	TRBV27	ASSLYNEQF
TRBJ2-1	TRBV4-1	ASSWTSGSMNYYNEQF
TRBJ1-1	TRBV7-9	ASSAQGAGTEAF
TRBJ1-2	TRBV5-6	ASSLSAGVPLRNYGYT
TRBJ1-1	TRBV27	ASSRVMNTEAF
TRBJ2-7	TRBV7-8	ASSPQTGTSFIEQY
TRBJ2-1	TRBV19	ASSRLAASGSVSNEQF
TRBJ2-7	TRBV29-1	SVGGAYEQY
TRBJ1-5	TRBV2	ASSLTGVRGQPQH
TRBJ2-1	TRBV6-6	ASSYSTVNEQF
TRBJ2-7	TRBV2	ASSEGGFTYEQY
TRBJ1-3	TRBV5-6	ASSLGPGSGNTIY
TRBJ2-2	TRBV19	ASSNRGTRGASNTGELF
TRBJ1-2	TRBV7-6	ASSLVVGQGAHSYGYT
TRBJ1-6	TRBV30	AWSPKGGANSPLH
TRBJ1-2	TRBV28	ASGRAPNYGYT
TRBJ1-2	TRBV5-1	ASSQTIGTPYGYT
TRBJ1-5	TRBV5-6	ASSQGTGVGNQPQH
TRBJ2-7	TRBV5-4	ASSLPRQGGRYEQY
TRBJ1-5	TRBV21-1	ASSSILQDRGRNQPQH
TRBJ1-3	TRBV11-1	ASSLYRDKGNTIY
TRBJ2-7	TRBV28	ASSLVGQGAHEQY
TRBJ1-5	TRBV28	ASSLNLGGQPQH
TRBJ2-1	TRBV7-9	ASSLRDRINEQF